The sequence of this TCR beta chain was determined in a study of T-cell reconstitution after alpha-beta-depleted transplantation in children. Only a few counts were recorded for this clonotype. This CDR3 is 14 amino acids long. J was trimmed by 5 bases and V by 6 bases; bases with no gene match: 9. Preparation of the TCRbeta library was carried out with unique molecular identifiers. TCRdb itself ran the PCR reads through MiXCR, one entry per CDR3 protein. The sample carries some 300,000 distinct CDR3 sequences, about a tenth recorded once. This chain joins TRBV12-3 or TRBV12-4 and TRBJ1-1, with 7 bases that match TRBD1. The sequence was collected from a human donor who donated a stem cell graft to a child with acute lymphoblastic leukemia. The sample in question was PBMCs from the stem cell graft donor, obtained from the stem cell graft. The chain's CDR3 is CASSYLEGATEAFF. The CDR3 DNA is TGTGCCAGCAGCTATCTTGAGGGGGCGACTGAAGCTTTCTTT.